The rows below give T cell receptor beta chains drawn from one sample of a study of CD8+CD57+ T cells in acquired aplastic anemia. A single record per CDR3 protein comes from TCRdb applying MiXCR to the reads. Of about 190,000 distinct CDR3 sequences in the sample, 50% to 55% were seen once. The sequenced material came from sorted CD4+, CD8+, or CD8+CD57+ T cells (not recorded which) from PBMCs. These receptors all come from a human donor in good health, serving as a control. The CDR3 runs from the conserved cysteine through the conserved F or W. Fields, in order: clone size, J gene, D gene, V gene, CDR3 protein, CDR3 DNA. A D gene is named only where the DNA matches it firmly. The listing skips clone size in some rows; elsewhere it reads once, few, many or a size class.

abundance: once
j_gene: TRBJ1-6
d_gene: TRBD1
v_gene: TRBV13
CDR3aa: CASSRSGTGIDSPLHF
CDR3nt: TGTGCCAGCAGCCGCTCCGGGACAGGGATTGATTCACCCCTCCACTTT

abundance: NA
j_gene: TRBJ2-1
d_gene: TRBD2
v_gene: TRBV25-1
CDR3aa: CASSLSGGASYNEQFF
CDR3nt: TGTGCCAGTAGCCTTAGCGGGGGGGCCTCCTACAATGAGCAGTTCTTC

abundance: many
j_gene: TRBJ1-1
d_gene: TRBD1
v_gene: TRBV27
CDR3aa: CASSPWTGRDTEAFF
CDR3nt: TGTGCCAGCAGTCCCTGGACAGGTAGAGACACTGAAGCTTTCTTT

abundance: NA
j_gene: TRBJ2-7
d_gene: NA
v_gene: TRBV12-3/TRBV12-4
CDR3aa: CASSLGTSYERYF
CDR3nt: TGTGCCAGCAGTCTTGGGACAAGCTACGAGCGGTACTTC

abundance: NA
j_gene: TRBJ2-7
d_gene: TRBD2
v_gene: TRBV24-1
CDR3aa: CATSLATSLREQYF
CDR3nt: TGTGCCACCTCCTTGGCGACTAGCTTGAGGGAGCAGTACTTC

abundance: NA
j_gene: TRBJ2-7
d_gene: NA
v_gene: TRBV20-1
CDR3aa: CSASRGETYEQYF
CDR3nt: TGCAGTGCGTCGAGGGGGGAAACGTACGAGCAGTACTTC

abundance: many
j_gene: TRBJ1-5
d_gene: NA
v_gene: TRBV7-2
CDR3aa: CASSLAAGGHQPQHF
CDR3nt: TGTGCCAGCAGCTTAGCTGCGGGGGGCCATCAGCCCCAGCATTTT

abundance: NA
j_gene: TRBJ1-1
d_gene: NA
v_gene: TRBV20-1
CDR3aa: CSARMTGELEAFF
CDR3nt: TGCAGTGCTAGAATGACAGGAGAACTTGAAGCTTTCTTT

abundance: NA
j_gene: TRBJ1-6
d_gene: TRBD1
v_gene: TRBV2
CDR3aa: CASSEALWGQGSSPLHF
CDR3nt: TGTGCCAGCAGTGAAGCGCTGTGGGGACAGGGTAGTTCACCCCTCCACTTT

abundance: many
j_gene: TRBJ1-3
d_gene: NA
v_gene: TRBV29-1
CDR3aa: CSVDSGGNTIYF
CDR3nt: TGCAGCGTTGATTCCGGGGGAAACACCATATATTTT

abundance: few
j_gene: TRBJ2-7
d_gene: NA
v_gene: TRBV19
CDR3aa: CASSLEAPYEQYF
CDR3nt: TGTGCCAGTAGCCTCGAGGCCCCCTACGAGCAGTACTTC

abundance: NA
j_gene: TRBJ2-1
d_gene: NA
v_gene: TRBV7-3
CDR3aa: CASSLEQGTYNEQFF
CDR3nt: TGTGCCAGCAGCTTAGAGCAGGGGACCTACAATGAGCAGTTCTTC

abundance: NA
j_gene: TRBJ2-2
d_gene: NA
v_gene: TRBV19
CDR3aa: CASSMGHRELFF
CDR3nt: TGTGCCAGTAGTATGGGACACCGGGAGCTGTTTTTT

abundance: many
j_gene: TRBJ2-7
d_gene: NA
v_gene: TRBV10-3
CDR3aa: CAISESVGSSYEQYF
CDR3nt: TGTGCCATCAGTGAGTCAGTCGGTAGCTCCTACGAGCAGTACTTC

abundance: many
j_gene: TRBJ1-2
d_gene: TRBD1
v_gene: TRBV6-2/TRBV6-3
CDR3aa: CASSYGTGGADGYTF
CDR3nt: TGTGCCAGCAGTTACGGAACAGGGGGCGCGGATGGCTACACCTTC

abundance: NA
j_gene: TRBJ1-5
d_gene: NA
v_gene: TRBV6-1
CDR3aa: CASSAGSISNQPQHF
CDR3nt: TGTGCCAGCAGTGCAGGGAGTATTAGCAATCAGCCCCAGCATTTT

abundance: many
j_gene: TRBJ1-1
d_gene: NA
v_gene: TRBV19
CDR3aa: CASTTGTRGEAFF
CDR3nt: TGTGCCAGTACTACCGGGACTCGCGGTGAAGCTTTCTTT

abundance: NA
j_gene: TRBJ2-1
d_gene: NA
v_gene: TRBV12-3/TRBV12-4
CDR3aa: CASSFTERYNEQFF
CDR3nt: TGTGCCAGCAGTTTTACGGAGAGGTACAATGAGCAGTTCTTC

abundance: NA
j_gene: TRBJ2-7
d_gene: NA
v_gene: TRBV29-1
CDR3aa: CSVVHRQGGAGEQYF
CDR3nt: TGCAGCGTTGTACACCGCCAGGGGGGTGCTGGGGAGCAGTACTTC

abundance: NA
j_gene: TRBJ2-7
d_gene: NA
v_gene: TRBV7-9
CDR3aa: CASSTNLGLGGERPYEQYF
CDR3nt: TGTGCCAGCAGCACGAATTTGGGTTTGGGGGGCGAGCGGCCCTACGAGCAGTACTTC

abundance: NA
j_gene: TRBJ1-1
d_gene: NA
v_gene: TRBV19
CDR3aa: CASRSWSLNTEAFF
CDR3nt: TGTGCCAGTAGATCGTGGAGCCTGAACACTGAAGCTTTCTTT

abundance: NA
j_gene: TRBJ2-2
d_gene: TRBD1
v_gene: TRBV28
CDR3aa: CASMDRGSGELFF
CDR3nt: TGTGCCAGCATGGACAGGGGTTCCGGGGAGCTGTTTTTT

abundance: once
j_gene: TRBJ1-5
d_gene: TRBD1
v_gene: TRBV20-1
CDR3aa: CSARGTGTGNQPQHF
CDR3nt: TGCAGTGCTAGAGGGACCGGGACAGGGAATCAGCCCCAGCATTTT

abundance: NA
j_gene: TRBJ2-7
d_gene: TRBD1
v_gene: TRBV6-6
CDR3aa: CASSGSGQNSYEQYF
CDR3nt: TGTGCCAGCAGTGGATCGGGACAGAACTCCTACGAGCAGTACTTC

abundance: NA
j_gene: TRBJ1-2
d_gene: TRBD1
v_gene: TRBV19
CDR3aa: CASSARDRVNYGYTF
CDR3nt: TGTGCCAGTAGTGCCCGGGACAGGGTGAACTATGGCTACACCTTC

abundance: NA
j_gene: TRBJ2-7
d_gene: TRBD1
v_gene: TRBV27
CDR3aa: CASSLRTGQSYEQYF
CDR3nt: TGTGCCAGCAGTTTACGGACAGGGCAGTCCTACGAGCAGTACTTC

abundance: few
j_gene: TRBJ2-2
d_gene: NA
v_gene: TRBV19
CDR3aa: CASSPYTGELFF
CDR3nt: TGTGCCAGTAGTCCCTACACCGGGGAGCTGTTTTTT

abundance: many
j_gene: TRBJ1-6
d_gene: NA
v_gene: TRBV28
CDR3aa: CASFPPGSSYNSPLHF
CDR3nt: TGTGCCAGCTTCCCGCCAGGGAGCTCCTATAATTCACCCCTCCACTTT

abundance: NA
j_gene: TRBJ1-1
d_gene: NA
v_gene: TRBV12-3/TRBV12-4
CDR3aa: CASSSWAAGTMNTEAFF
CDR3nt: TGTGCCAGCAGCTCATGGGCTGCAGGCACTATGAACACTGAAGCTTTCTTT

abundance: NA
j_gene: TRBJ1-2
d_gene: TRBD1
v_gene: TRBV6-4
CDR3aa: CASRDRVIGYTF
CDR3nt: TGTGCCAGCAGAGACAGGGTGATTGGCTACACCTTC

abundance: once
j_gene: TRBJ2-3
d_gene: TRBD1
v_gene: TRBV7-9
CDR3aa: CASSFGQGAEWLDTQYF
CDR3nt: TGTGCCAGCAGCTTCGGACAGGGTGCGGAGTGGTTGGATACGCAGTATTTT

abundance: NA
j_gene: TRBJ1-5
d_gene: TRBD1
v_gene: TRBV10-2
CDR3aa: CASSDRTGNQPQHF
CDR3nt: TGCGCCAGCAGTGACCGGACAGGGAATCAGCCCCAGCATTTT

abundance: once
j_gene: TRBJ1-2
d_gene: NA
v_gene: TRBV13
CDR3aa: CASSYGTAAYGYTF
CDR3nt: TGTGCCAGCAGCTACGGGACCGCAGCGTATGGCTACACCTTC

abundance: NA
j_gene: TRBJ1-5
d_gene: NA
v_gene: TRBV9
CDR3aa: CASGEGVSNQPQHF
CDR3nt: TGTGCCAGCGGGGAGGGAGTCAGCAATCAGCCCCAGCATTTT

abundance: NA
j_gene: TRBJ2-4
d_gene: NA
v_gene: TRBV10-2
CDR3aa: CASSESSGGGIIQYF
CDR3nt: TGCGCCAGCAGTGAGTCAAGTGGGGGTGGGATCATTCAGTACTTC

abundance: NA
j_gene: TRBJ1-6
d_gene: NA
v_gene: TRBV11-2
CDR3aa: CASSLPGNHNSPLHF
CDR3nt: TGTGCCAGCAGCCTACCGGGGAATCATAATTCACCCCTCCACTTT

abundance: few
j_gene: TRBJ2-7
d_gene: TRBD1
v_gene: TRBV4-3
CDR3aa: CASSQNQQGPYEQYF
CDR3nt: TGCGCCAGCAGCCAAAATCAACAGGGGCCCTACGAGCAGTACTTC

abundance: NA
j_gene: TRBJ2-5
d_gene: TRBD1
v_gene: TRBV10-3
CDR3aa: CASSGTGEGETQYF
CDR3nt: TGTGCCAGCTCCGGGACAGGGGAGGGAGAGACCCAGTACTTC

abundance: NA
j_gene: TRBJ2-1
d_gene: NA
v_gene: TRBV12-3/TRBV12-4
CDR3aa: CASSFLGGLTYNEQFF
CDR3nt: TGTGCCAGCAGTTTTCTGGGGGGACTTACCTACAATGAGCAGTTCTTC

abundance: many
j_gene: TRBJ1-5
d_gene: NA
v_gene: TRBV6-6
CDR3aa: CASSSTGRDNQPQHF
CDR3nt: TGTGCCAGCAGTTCGACGGGACGTGACAATCAGCCCCAGCATTTT

abundance: NA
j_gene: TRBJ1-2
d_gene: NA
v_gene: TRBV19
CDR3aa: CASSVRGDGSLGYTF
CDR3nt: TGTGCCAGTAGTGTACGCGGGGACGGGAGCTTGGGCTACACCTTC

abundance: many
j_gene: TRBJ2-2
d_gene: NA
v_gene: TRBV5-6
CDR3aa: CASSSDPNLPVATGELFF
CDR3nt: TGTGCCAGCAGCTCGGACCCGAACTTACCTGTTGCCACCGGGGAGCTGTTTTTT

abundance: few
j_gene: TRBJ1-2
d_gene: TRBD1
v_gene: TRBV29-1
CDR3aa: CSVEEGTGDYGYTF
CDR3nt: TGCAGCGTTGAAGAGGGGACAGGGGACTATGGCTACACCTTC

abundance: NA
j_gene: TRBJ1-4
d_gene: TRBD1
v_gene: TRBV7-2
CDR3aa: CASSFGAGGNEKLFF
CDR3nt: TGTGCCAGCAGCTTTGGGGCAGGGGGGAATGAAAAACTGTTTTTT

abundance: NA
j_gene: TRBJ2-5
d_gene: NA
v_gene: TRBV5-1
CDR3aa: CASSWGYSGETQYF
CDR3nt: TGCGCCAGCAGCTGGGGATATTCGGGGGAGACCCAGTACTTC

abundance: many
j_gene: TRBJ2-3
d_gene: NA
v_gene: TRBV2
CDR3aa: CASSPRTDTQYF
CDR3nt: TGTGCCAGCAGTCCACGCACAGATACGCAGTATTTT

abundance: many
j_gene: TRBJ2-1
d_gene: TRBD2
v_gene: TRBV5-6
CDR3aa: CASSLELAGGHNEQFF
CDR3nt: TGTGCCAGCAGCTTGGAACTAGCGGGGGGACACAATGAGCAGTTCTTC

abundance: NA
j_gene: TRBJ1-6
d_gene: NA
v_gene: TRBV10-3
CDR3aa: CAISPGVSGNSPLHF
CDR3nt: TGTGCCATCAGTCCCGGGGTATCGGGCAATTCACCCCTCCACTTT

abundance: NA
j_gene: TRBJ2-7
d_gene: NA
v_gene: TRBV9
CDR3aa: CASSVDGRGDEQYF
CDR3nt: TGTGCCAGCAGCGTAGACGGCAGGGGCGACGAGCAGTACTTC

abundance: NA
j_gene: TRBJ1-2
d_gene: NA
v_gene: TRBV20-1
CDR3aa: CSAKQGRYGYTF
CDR3nt: TGCAGTGCTAAACAGGGTCGGTATGGCTACACCTTC

abundance: few
j_gene: TRBJ2-1
d_gene: NA
v_gene: TRBV28
CDR3aa: CASSAPGRYYNEQFF
CDR3nt: TGTGCCAGCAGTGCTCCGGGACGGTACTACAATGAGCAGTTCTTC

abundance: NA
j_gene: TRBJ2-1
d_gene: TRBD2
v_gene: TRBV29-1
CDR3aa: CSVGGRGEQFF
CDR3nt: TGCAGCGTGGGTGGGAGGGGTGAGCAGTTCTTC

abundance: many
j_gene: TRBJ1-1
d_gene: NA
v_gene: TRBV2
CDR3aa: CASSGDWNTEAFF
CDR3nt: TGTGCCAGCAGTGGGGACTGGAACACTGAAGCTTTCTTT

abundance: many
j_gene: TRBJ1-5
d_gene: NA
v_gene: TRBV6-1
CDR3aa: CASTKEARYSNQPQHF
CDR3nt: TGTGCCAGCACCAAAGAGGCCAGATATAGCAATCAGCCCCAGCATTTT

abundance: NA
j_gene: TRBJ2-3
d_gene: TRBD2
v_gene: TRBV7-6
CDR3aa: CASSTGTSIPDTQYF
CDR3nt: TGTGCCAGCAGCACCGGGACTAGTATCCCAGATACGCAGTATTTT

abundance: once
j_gene: TRBJ2-1
d_gene: TRBD2
v_gene: TRBV5-1
CDR3aa: CASSLQLAGHNEQFF
CDR3nt: TGCGCCAGCAGCTTGCAGCTAGCGGGACACAATGAGCAGTTCTTC

abundance: NA
j_gene: TRBJ2-7
d_gene: NA
v_gene: TRBV15
CDR3aa: CATSSPYGTGRGGSYEQYF
CDR3nt: TGTGCCACCAGCAGCCCTTATGGGACGGGCAGAGGAGGCTCCTACGAGCAGTACTTC

abundance: many
j_gene: TRBJ1-1
d_gene: NA
v_gene: TRBV9
CDR3aa: CASSVGAGLAPVAFF
CDR3nt: TGTGCCAGCAGCGTAGGAGCAGGACTGGCCCCCGTAGCTTTCTTT

abundance: once
j_gene: TRBJ1-2
d_gene: NA
v_gene: TRBV15
CDR3aa: CATSREQGSGGYTF
CDR3nt: TGTGCCACCAGCAGGGAACAGGGATCAGGTGGCTACACCTTC

abundance: NA
j_gene: TRBJ2-7
d_gene: TRBD1
v_gene: TRBV2
CDR3aa: CASSGTGVHEQYF
CDR3nt: TGTGCCAGCAGTGGGACAGGGGTCCACGAGCAGTACTTC